This T cell receptor (beta chain) came from a study of primary melanoma T cells and metastatic recurrence (TCRdb year 2020). About the investigation overall: The cohort was made up of 150 to 200 primary melanomas of stage T2 to T4, with thickness greater than 1 mm. Whether T-cell fraction and T-cell repertoire clonality in primary melanoma tumors predicted patient outcome was tested in the study. The T-cell fraction measured by TCR beta sequencing was compared against progression-free survival as the clinical outcome. Histopathological grading of tumor-infiltrating lymphocytes was compared with the sequencing-derived T-cell fraction. Broader findings and caveats from the paper: Reportedly, adding T-cell fraction to tumor thickness improved progression-free survival prediction more than adding any other histopathological variable did. A T-cell fraction above 20% appeared protective regardless of ulceration status, mitotic rate or nodal disease. An effective T-cell-mediated antitumor response in primary melanoma was framed by the authors only as a suggestion, not a demonstrated mechanism. Progression-free survival was reportedly predicted by the tumor T-cell fraction independently of thickness, ulceration, mitotic rate and age.

Patients had primary melanoma that had been surgically resected and was considered potentially curable but at risk of metastatic recurrence. This clone showed up just a few times. No antigen is known for it. No much larger clone is present one base from it, and per-base qualities are unavailable. Library prep was done by the immunoSEQ multiplex PCR assay. Primary melanoma tumor tissue underwent high-throughput sequencing of the T-cell receptor beta chain. The study's processing was this. TCRB CDR3 sharing between samples and the distribution of insertions and deletions were included in the repertoire analyses. The predictive value of the T-cell fraction was ranked against histopathological variables by a gradient-boosted model. TCRdb took over this immuneACCESS table, retaining in-frame rearrangements with V and J assigned. Such tables are incomplete; in checked studies, under half of the missing clones stem from an unresolved V gene, and the remainder is unexplained. V and J calls and clone size are copied from that table; D and trimming were computed from the DNA. This sample gives 750 to 850 clones in total; approximately 76% of them show up just once. The leading ten clones occupy 42% of the sample.

Reading from cysteine to phenylalanine, the CDR3 counts 15 amino acids. Only the CDR3 part of the read is kept: 45 bases, read in frame from the first base. For this chain, trimming is 9 bases at the V end and 3 bases at the J end, and the number of junction bases without a gene match is 7. Per the germline V gene (reference sequence), LNHDA is the CDR1 and SQIVND is the CDR2. This clonotype originated in a human donor with melanoma. Source material: melanoma tumor tissue. The chain uses TRBV19 and TRBJ2-2, and 10 junctional nucleotides match TRBD2. The bases are TGTGCCAGCGTCACTAGCGGGACTTACACCGGGGAGCTGTTTTTT. Its translation reads: CASVTSGTYTGELFF.